There are many counts of the clone carrying this T cell receptor beta chain. Its target is unknown. These data come from a study of T cells in Graves' hyperthyroidism and ophthalmopathy. From RNA transcripts, TCR beta CDR3 regions were amplified. HTBI primers were the set used in a first-round RT-PCR of the TCR CDR3. TCRdb passed the multiplex PCR reads through MiXCR, listing each CDR3 protein once. The sample includes over 500,000 distinct CDR3 sequences, 17% of them seen just once. The CDR3 is 13 residues long. Deletions cut 5 bases from V and 4 bases from J, with 9 bases between. CDR1 and CDR2 (germline): SGHVS, FNYEAQ. Used for diagnoses were clinical symptoms, serum thyroxine and TRAb, thyroid ultrasound and orbital computed tomography. Regarding the study as a whole: Ophthalmopathy cases were set apart from stable hyperthyroidism by a 13 V-J model.

The receptor's source is a young woman with Graves' ophthalmopathy. Sequenced input: blood. V gene TRBV7-6 combines with J gene TRBJ2-1; D is undetermined. The CDR3 DNA is TGTGCCAGCAGCCCGTTTGGTTACAATGAGCAGTTCTTC. Protein sequence: CASSPFGYNEQFF.